This entry features one TCR beta chain sequence. The specificity of this receptor is unknown. The junction differs from germline at one of its ends, possibly a read error. The receptor library was made with 5' RACE. TCRdb shows the sequencer as Illumina HiSeq 2500. A second PCR of about 6 to 12 cycles was run with a J-beta primer mix and a sample-barcoded 5' primer. A template-switch 5' adaptor carrying 12 random nucleotides introduced a unique molecular identifier onto each TCR beta cDNA molecule. Each sample yielded at least 2.5 million CDR3-containing paired-end reads. First-strand cDNA synthesis was performed from all RNA using the Mint cDNA synthesis kit, with priming by a TRBC-specific oligonucleotide. Following uracil-DNA glycosylase treatment, all cDNA underwent a first 18-cycle PCR with the universal primers M1SS and BC2_uni_R. For the original study's pipeline: For normalization, 1 million high-quality reads were randomly selected from each sample, with every read carrying a distinct molecular identifier. Reads with shared molecular identifiers were discarded instead of being binned into consensus sequences. CDR3 identification, clonotype clustering and error correction used MiTCR with a Q25 quality threshold and the strictest error-elimination algorithm. Lower-bound total TCR beta diversity was estimated with a nonparametric unseen species model using Euler transformation. TCRdb reran the public reads through fastp at Q25 and MiXCR, keeping productive beta chains. A single entry per CDR3 protein holds the most common genes and DNA from its merged rows. The V and J calls come from TCRdb's annotation, not from the publication. This sample is represented by about 800,000 distinct CDR3 sequences; 20% to 30% of them were singletons. The biggest ten clones account for roughly 3.5% of the sample.

The CDR3 measures 16 amino acids from cysteine to phenylalanine. Solely the CDR3 DNA is kept, with 48 bases framed from the first base. Looking up the germline V gene yields CDR1 MDHEN and CDR2 SYDVKM. This sample is part of a study of blood T cells in healthy people across ages (dated by TCRdb to between 2014 and 2017). In terms of the full investigation: In model experiments, template switching captured roughly one uniquely barcoded TCR beta cDNA molecule for every two T cells. The study measured age-related changes in TCR beta repertoire diversity using deep sequencing normalized with unique cDNA molecular identifiers. Four age groups were formed from the donors: young (average approximately 17 years), middle-aged (approximately 42), aged (under 70) and long-lived (approximately 80). Two additional independent replicas of 1 million unique cDNA reads from the same blood draw were analyzed for two donors (one aged 18 to 30 and one aged 80 or older). Overall study results and their limits: The percentage of naive T cells measured by flow cytometry correlated strongly with observed TCR beta diversity. Donor CMV infection status was unknown, potentially confounding age-related changes in expanded clonotypes. Compared with the aged group, more naive CD4+ T cells, fewer expanded clones and increased TCR diversity were shown by the long-lived group, suggesting age selection. As age increased, observed TCR beta diversity per million T cells dropped in a roughly linear way, and a significant reduction was already evident by age about 40. Conclusive comparison of naive and antigen-experienced compartments was prevented by the profiling of bulk unsorted PBMCs. Estimates of total diversity from one million sequenced T cells were regarded as lower bounds and underestimates.

Donors were approximately 42 systemically healthy Caucasian individuals from Russia aged roughly 6 to 90 years. Each donor gave roughly 9 milliliters of peripheral blood, drawn into EDTA-treated Vacutainer tubes. Ficoll-Paque density-gradient centrifugation was used to isolate PBMCs, with at least 6 million per sample. Trizol reagent was used to extract total RNA from PBMCs, with at least 5.5 micrograms per sample. The percentages of naive CD45RAhigh/CD27high T cells were determined by flow cytometry on a PBMC aliquot from every donor. In addition, the sample was reused for a study of T cells of mothers and their children. The second study's authors report: Nine systemically healthy Caucasian individuals served as donors, namely three mothers together with their six children. cDNA synthesis consumed the entire amount of extracted RNA, loaded at approximately 1.5 ug RNA in each 15 ul reaction. In the second PCR, the M1S primer introduced both the sample barcodes and 2-4 random nucleotides. Each mother yielded over 9 million TCR beta CDR3 reads and each child some 3 million reads. In both related and unrelated pairs, thymic selection shapes the output of TCR recombination in a similar way, with inherited differences having only a minor effect. Normalized repertoire overlap was always slightly but never significantly higher in related than unrelated mother-child pairs. No persistent microchimeric T cell clones were found, with a detection sensitivity of approximately 110 clones per million clonotypes. Deep NGS was used in the study to compare the TCR beta repertoires of mothers and children and to look for features that separate related mother-child pairs from unrelated individuals. The mean age was about 37 +/- 4 years for the mothers and approximately 11 +/- 4 years for the children. After adapter ligation with NEBNext reagents, the libraries were sequenced on Illumina HiSeq 2000 with 100+100 nt paired-end reads. To prevent cross-contamination, the mother and child libraries were prepared a month apart and were sequenced in separate runs. For each donor, somewhere between roughly 450,000 and 2,100,000 distinct TCR beta clonotypes were identified. Naive TCR beta clonotypes were estimated from low-frequency clonotypes matched to each donor's FACS-determined naive share, without sorting.

Sequences were obtained from blood. The chain links TRBV28 with TRBJ2-2, and TRBD2 aligns with 11 junction nucleotides. This clonotype originated in a boy younger than 18 in good health. The nucleotide sequence is TGTGCCGGCAGTTCGGGACTAGCGGAAGGTACCGGGGAGCTGTTTTTT. This codes for CAGSSGLAEGTGELFF.